Shown below are 12 T cell receptor beta chains from a single sample sequenced in a study of blood T cell repertoires in COVID-19. Profiled with immunoSEQ multiplex PCR; TCRdb holds only in-frame clones, not every one. The sample has around 270,000 clones, approximately 90% seen once. The specimen sequenced was peripheral blood. These receptors originate from a man aged 55 to 70 who had recovered from COVID-19.

In this sample, this clone turned up a few times. The chain joins TRBV15 to TRBJ2-7, with D possibly being TRBD1 (6 bases). V gave up 3 bases and J gave up 0 bases, with 12 bases separating them. Germline loops: CDR1 LNHNV, CDR2 YYDKDF (reference sequence). There are 15 residues in the CDR3. CDR3 in amino acids: CATSREQGPSYEQYF. The CDR3 DNA follows: TGTGCCACCAGCAGGGAACAGGGTCCCTCCTACGAGCAGTACTTC.

This clone was picked up one time. The chain couples TRBV30 to TRBJ2-3; D is uncertain. With 2 bases removed from V and 6 bases from J, the gap between germline ends came to 15 bases. The germline CDR1 and CDR2 sequences are GTSNPN and SVGIG (reference sequence). The CDR3 spans 14 residues. The CDR3 sequence: CAWSPSAIGDTQYF. The CDR3 DNA reads as TGTGCCTGGAGTCCCAGCGCGATCGGGGATACGCAGTATTTT.

Concerning this clone: Other DNA sequences in the sample encode the same CDR3. This chain uses TRBV6-5 with TRBJ1-1, with D possibly TRBD1 on 5 matching bases. Germline V gives CDR1 MNHEY, CDR2 SVGAGI. There are 13 residues in the CDR3. Trimming removed 6 bases from V and 4 bases from J, with 12 bases in between. The CDR3 reads CASSRPGGTEAFF. CDR3 in DNA: TGTGCCAGCAGCCGCCCGGGGGGCACTGAAGCTTTCTTT.

The chain is built from TRBV9 and TRBJ2-7; the match to TRBD2 covers 12 bases. There are 14 residues in the CDR3. Germline lookup yields CDR1 SGDLS and CDR2 YYNGEE. Trimming took 0 bases from V and 7 from J; bases not matched to a gene: 2. CDR3 bases: TGTGCCAGCAGCGTAGAGACTAGCGGGGGTGAGCAGTACTTC. This translates into CASSVETSGGEQYF.

The J gene is TRBJ2-1, the V gene TRBV9, with 9 bases lining up with TRBD2. Germline lookup yields CDR1 SGDLS and CDR2 YYNGEE. V was clipped by 4 bases and J by 9 bases; unmatched bases: 11. This CDR3 contains 15 residues. CDR3: CASSIVPGLAGEQFF. The DNA for the CDR3 is TGTGCCAGCAGCATCGTTCCGGGACTAGCAGGTGAGCAGTTCTTC. The full variable domain, with the rest looked up from reference TRBV9 and TRBJ2-1, is DSGVTQTPKHLITATGQRVTLRCSPRSGDLSVYWYQQSLDQGLQFLIQYYNGEERAKGNILERFSAQQFPDLHSELNLSSLELGDSALYFCASSIVPGLAGEQFFGPGTRLTVL.

The chain employs TRBV12-3 or TRBV12-4 and TRBJ1-2, with TRBD1 as a possible D gene (6 bases). This CDR3 comprises 13 residues. V was shortened by 5 bases and J by 8 bases, with 15 bases between the two germline ends. This chain's CDR3 is CASSIRDIWGYTF. As DNA, the CDR3 is TGTGCCAGCAGTATCCGGGACATCTGGGGCTACACCTTC.

This clone was detected once. The V and J genes are TRBV6-5 and TRBJ2-5; 7 nucleotides match TRBD1. CDR1 is MNHEY, CDR2 SVGAGI, per germline. After removal of 0 bases from V and 5 bases from J, the junction contained 6 bases not matched to a gene. This CDR3 spans 15 amino acids. The CDR3 DNA reads as TGTGCCAGCAGTTACTCCCAGGGGGATAAGGAGACCCAGTACTTC. Amino acid sequence: CASSYSQGDKETQYF.

This chain's CDR3 is CASSPGLAGGESSYEQYF. In DNA form, the CDR3 reads TGCGCCAGCAGCCCGGGACTAGCGGGGGGTGAGAGCTCCTACGAGCAGTACTTC. V and J are TRBV5-1 and TRBJ2-7, with 15 nucleotides matching TRBD2. The CDR3 spans 18 residues. V gave up 4 bases and J gave up 0 bases; unmatched junction bases: 8. Germline lookup yields CDR1 SGHRS and CDR2 YFSETQ.

The chain couples TRBV7-8 to TRBJ2-1; 9 nucleotides line up with TRBD2. The CDR3 runs to 16 residues. CDR1 is SGHVS, CDR2 FQNEAQ, per germline. After removal of 4 bases from V and 6 bases from J, the junction contained 10 bases not matched to a gene. The CDR3 spells CASSSPKGAGGNEQFF. The CDR3 DNA reads as TGTGCCAGCAGCTCCCCGAAGGGAGCGGGGGGCAATGAGCAGTTCTTC.

Remarks on this clone: One end of the junction varies from germline; a read error may be responsible. The rearrangement joins TRBV29-1 to TRBJ2-3; maybe TRBD1 (6 bases). CDR3 length: 11 residues. Germline V gene lookup returns CDR1 SQVTM and CDR2 ANQGSEA. In DNA form, the CDR3 reads TGCAGCTACGGGGACACAAATACGCAGTATTTT. It encodes CSYGDTNTQYF.

The chain recombines TRBV6-2 or TRBV6-3 with TRBJ1-1; weak D call: TRBD1 (5 bases). CDR1 and CDR2 (germline): MNHEY, SVGEGT. V was pared by 2 bases and J by 7 bases, with 14 bases between. This CDR3 contains 14 residues. The CDR3 loop reads CASSYLKQVFEAFF. CDR3 coding DNA: TGTGCCAGCAGTTACCTCAAACAGGTATTTGAAGCTTTCTTT.

This clone was counted between two and nine times. The CDR3 loop reads CATSDSSPQRSSSYEQYF. CDR3 in DNA: TGTGCCACCAGTGATTCCAGCCCCCAGCGCTCTAGCTCCTACGAGCAGTACTTC. The chain is built from TRBV24-1 and TRBJ2-7, with no clear D. Trimming shortened V by 2 bases and J by 0 bases, and 19 bases separated the two germline ends. Germline lookup yields CDR1 KGHDR and CDR2 SFDVKD. CDR3 length: 18 amino acids.